A single sample is the source of the 13 T cell receptor beta chains below, sequenced in a study of early T cells in non-severe SARS-CoV-2 infection. Each CDR3 protein is one row after TCRdb ran MiXCR on the 5' RACE reads. The data show fewer than 85,000 distinct CDR3 sequences, with about 16% seen just once and about 3% held by the top ten. Material: whole blood. These receptors came from an adult who was a healthcare worker with PCR-confirmed SARS-CoV-2 infection or an uninfected control (not recorded which).

This clonotype has just one count. The genes are TRBV12-3 or TRBV12-4 and TRBJ2-3; weak D call: TRBD2 (5 bases). The CDR3 runs 13 residues. The V and J ends lost 1 base and 5 bases respectively, with 7 bases between them. CDR3 sequence reads: CASSLGEGDTQYF. The CDR3, as DNA: TGTGCCAGCAGTTTAGGTGAGGGAGATACGCAGTATTTT.

The V and J genes are TRBV20-1 and TRBJ1-5, with D unclear. V dropped 5 bases and J dropped 9 bases, with 17 bases sitting between them. CDR1 is DFQATT and CDR2 is SNEGSKA in the germline V gene (reference sequence). The CDR3 spans 13 residues. CDR3 nucleotide sequence: TGCAGTGCTCGGATCGCGGCACCCGGGCCCCAGCATTTT. This sequence encodes CSARIAAPGPQHF.

The chain couples TRBV12-3 or TRBV12-4 to TRBJ1-2; unclear D gene. V lost 6 bases and J 5 bases, leaving 16 bases between the germline ends. CDR3 length: 14 residues. CDR3 sequence: CASSAPFEFYGYTF. CDR3 coding DNA: TGTGCCAGCAGCGCTCCTTTTGAATTTTATGGCTACACCTTC.

This clonotype was seen a handful of times. The chain recombines TRBV5-6 with TRBJ2-7; 9 bases agree with TRBD2. This CDR3 spans 14 amino acids. The ends lost 0 bases at V and 7 bases at J; junction bases unmatched: 5. Germline CDR1 SGHDT, CDR2 YYEEEE. This CDR3 reads CASSLEAGGAEQYF. The CDR3 DNA follows: TGTGCCAGCAGCTTGGAAGCGGGAGGAGCGGAGCAGTACTTC.

This clonotype was counted between two and nine times. The V call is TRBV5-6, the J call TRBJ2-1; D unclear. Germline V gene sequence: CDR1 SGHDT, CDR2 YYEEEE. This CDR3 spans 12 amino acids. Trimming took 4 bases from V and 15 from J, leaving 17 bases between them. CDR3 residues: CASSLGPGPGFF. The CDR3 DNA reads as TGTGCCAGCAGCCTAGGTCCTGGCCCGGGGTTCTTC.

In this sample, this clonotype turned up once. J is TRBJ2-3 and V is TRBV11-3; TRBD1 or TRBD2 may be the D gene (5 bases each). This CDR3 has 16 amino acids. Germline CDR1 reads SGHNT; CDR2 reads YENEEA. V was clipped by 5 bases and J by 6 bases, with 21 bases between them. Here the CDR3 DNA reads TGTGCCAGCAGCAGCCACCGGGGCAAGACAAGGGATACGCAGTATTTT. Residues: CASSSHRGKTRDTQYF.

A few counts support this clonotype. The chain uses TRBV5-1 and TRBJ2-2; tentative D call: TRBD1 (5 bases). V lost 1 base, J lost 4 bases, and 11 bases lay in between. Looked up from germline, CDR1 is SGHRS and CDR2 is YFSETQ. The CDR3 length is 15 residues. The CDR3 bases are TGCGCCAGCAGCTTGATAACAGGTTCCACCGGGGAGCTGTTTTTT. This translates into CASSLITGSTGELFF. The full variable domain, its missing parts supplied by reference TRBV5-1 and TRBJ2-2, is KAGVTQTPRYLIKTRGQQVTLSCSPISGHRSVSWYQQTPGQGLQFLFEYFSETQRNKGNFPGRFSGRQFSNSRSEMNVSTLELGDSALYLCASSLITGSTGELFFGEGSRLTVL.

This clonotype was detected a few times. The chain couples TRBV12-3 or TRBV12-4 to TRBJ2-1; 7 nucleotides align to TRBD1. The V segment lost 5 bases and the J segment 9 bases; nucleotides outside the gene matches: 4. The CDR3 runs 12 residues. DNA for the CDR3: TGTGCCAGCAGTCCCACAGGGGCTGAGCAGTTCTTC. Translation gives CASSPTGAEQFF.

This clonotype showed up just a few times. V and J are TRBV29-1 and TRBJ2-1; 7 bases align to TRBD1. Germline CDR1 reads SQVTM; CDR2 reads ANQGSEA. V gave up 4 bases and J gave up 16 bases; unmatched junction bases: 16. This CDR3 spans 13 amino acids. CDR3 protein: CSVGVEGGLLRFF. The CDR3 DNA is TGCAGCGTTGGGGTCGAAGGGGGCCTTCTGAGATTCTTC.

The chain carries TRBV6-5 and TRBJ2-4; 7 bases map to TRBD1. Germline lookup yields CDR1 MNHEY and CDR2 SVGAGI. The CDR3 loop spans 14 amino acids. The junction had 3 bases not matched to a gene; V was cut back by 3 bases and J by 4 bases. The CDR3 region has the DNA TGTGCCAGCAGTTATGACAGGGTTAAAAACATTCAGTACTTC. It encodes CASSYDRVKNIQYF.

This clonotype was seen more than once but under ten times. The rearrangement links TRBV7-2 to TRBJ2-4; D could derive from TRBD1 or TRBD2 (5 bases each). Trimming cost V 5 bases and J 0 bases, with 14 bases left between them. CDR1 and CDR2 (germline): SGHTA, FQGNSA. The CDR3 sequence is 16 residues long. CDR3 bases: TGTGCCAGCAGCCCACAGGTTGGACTAGCCAAAAACATTCAGTACTTC. Its translation: CASSPQVGLAKNIQYF.

V and J are TRBV12-3 or TRBV12-4 and TRBJ2-3; D remains ambiguous. This CDR3 contains 13 residues. Deletions cut 2 bases from V and 2 bases from J, with 5 bases between. The CDR3 here is CASSLIVTDTQYF. The CDR3 region has the DNA TGTGCCAGCAGTTTAATCGTCACAGATACGCAGTATTTT.

The V and J genes are TRBV18 and TRBJ1-1, with D perhaps TRBD1 (6 bases). The CDR3 totals 14 residues. Germline CDR1 KGHSH, CDR2 LQKENI. With 0 bases removed from V and 4 bases from J, the gap between germline ends came to 9 bases. This CDR3 is CASSPPKGGTEAFF. CDR3 DNA: TGTGCCAGCTCACCACCGAAAGGGGGCACTGAAGCTTTCTTT.